This T cell receptor (beta chain) was recovered during a study of cytomegalovirus exposure and HLA in healthy donors. Notes on the study in general: V- and J-gene trimming in TCR beta was tied to a missense DCLRE1C variant by an analysis performed later.

Both 60 Vbeta primers and 13 Jbeta primers went into the PCR. Original data processing: Unique TCR beta chains numbered 60 million to 100 million in a later analysis, with around 11 million shared. Repertoires were generated with immunoSEQ multiplex PCR, while TCRdb's copy carries only in-frame clones and drops some. V, J and clone size reflect that table, while D and trimming were determined from the DNA. The sample holds roughly 220,000 clones, about two thirds seen once. Trimming took 1 base from V and 4 from J; bases not matched to a gene: 5. Germline V lookup: CDR1 SEHNR, CDR2 FQNEAQ (reference sequence). The CDR3 runs 15 residues. About this clone: Its antigen is unidentified.

Likely unrecorded immune exposures existed in these nominally healthy donors. This clonotype was obtained from a man aged 35 to 55 in good health and CMV-seropositive. The sample taken for sequencing was PBMCs. V and J are TRBV7-9 and TRBJ2-5; 8 nucleotides agree with TRBD2. The CDR3: CASSLVTGGVETQYF. The CDR3 region has the DNA TGTGCCAGCAGCTTAGTCACGGGAGGGGTAGAGACCCAGTACTTC.